The 25 T cell receptor beta chains below were found in one sample sequenced in a study of blood T cell repertoires in COVID-19 (dated by TCRdb to about 2020). Preparation of the library involved the immunoSEQ multiplex PCR assay. In its TCRdb copy, this immuneACCESS table keeps in-frame sequences only and misses some clones. Where compared with another copy, unresolved V genes explain less than half of these, and the others have no known cause. The sample records under 75,000 clones, around 79% of which are singletons. The ten largest clones take up roughly 18% of the sample. What was sequenced was peripheral blood. The receptor set was obtained from a woman aged 45-65 years with active or convalescent COVID-19.

This clone was found a few times. The rearrangement links TRBV10-1 to TRBJ1-6; D gene uncertain. The CDR3 loop spans 13 amino acids. Trimming took off 4 bases at V and 7 bases at J, with 8 bases between the two ends. Germline CDR1 and CDR2: WNHNN and SYGVQD (reference sequence). Here the CDR3 DNA reads TGCGCCAGCAGTGGAGGGTTCAATTCACCCCTCCACTTT. Amino acids: CASSGGFNSPLHF.

The chain is built from TRBV9 and TRBJ2-7; tentative D call: TRBD2 (7 bases). The CDR3 covers 13 residues. Trimming removed 1 base at V and 6 bases at J, with 11 bases between. Germline V gives CDR1 SGDLS, CDR2 YYNGEE. The chain's CDR3 is CASSVNREGEQYF. CDR3 bases: TGTGCCAGCAGCGTAAACAGGGAGGGCGAGCAGTACTTC.

The chain is built from TRBV28 and TRBJ2-6; D call uncertain. V was clipped by 6 bases and J by 0 bases, with 12 bases between them. The germline V gene encodes CDR1 MDHEN and CDR2 SYDVKM. CDR3 length: 16 amino acids. The CDR3 sequence is CASSSPSGSGANVLTF. As DNA, the CDR3 is TGTGCCAGCAGCTCCCCTTCGGGCTCTGGGGCCAACGTCCTGACTTTC.

This sequence joins TRBV27 and TRBJ2-3; 9 positions match TRBD2. J was trimmed by 11 bases and V by 4 bases; bases with no gene match: 13. Germline CDR1 and CDR2: MNHEY and SMNVEV (reference sequence). CDR3 length equals 15 residues. In DNA, the CDR3 is TGTGCCAGCAGTTCCCTAGCGGGGAGTGCGCCGAGGCAGTATTTT. Its translation is CASSSLAGSAPRQYF.

This chain links TRBV5-6 with TRBJ1-1; 10 bases agree with TRBD1. The germline gives CDR1 SGHDT, CDR2 YYEEEE. V trimming: 2 bases; J trimming: 4 bases; junction bases outside the gene matches: 8. CDR3 length: 16 residues. CDR3 sequence (DNA): TGTGCCAGCAGCTTACCATCGACAGGGGGCCTCACTGAAGCTTTCTTT. Its protein product is CASSLPSTGGLTEAFF.

A few counts support this clone. This rearrangement joins TRBV5-4 to TRBJ1-1; 9 positions agree with TRBD1. After removal of 3 bases from V and 3 bases from J, the junction contained 6 bases not matched to a gene. Germline loops: CDR1 SGHNT, CDR2 YYREEE (reference sequence). The CDR3 runs to 15 residues. The CDR3 reads CASSSPGQGYTEAFF. CDR3 in DNA: TGTGCCAGCAGCTCACCGGGACAGGGTTACACTGAAGCTTTCTTT.

The J gene is TRBJ2-5, the V gene TRBV5-1, with no clear D. Trimming cost V 3 bases and J 4 bases, with 10 bases left between them. Germline lookup yields CDR1 SGHRS and CDR2 YFSETQ. The length of the CDR3 is 13 residues. CDR3 loop: CASSSTNLETQYF. CDR3 sequence (DNA): TGCGCCAGCAGCTCTACGAATCTAGAGACCCAGTACTTC.

In its sample, this clone was seen once. This chain connects TRBV19 to TRBJ2-1; 8 bases are a match to TRBD1. From germline, CDR1 is LNHDA and CDR2 SQIVND (reference sequence). J gave up 1 base and V 0 bases, and 2 bases lay outside the gene matches. There are 16 residues in the CDR3. CDR3 sequence: CASSIENRGSYNEQFF. CDR3 bases: TGTGCCAGTAGTATAGAAAACAGGGGGTCCTACAATGAGCAGTTCTTC.

The J gene is TRBJ2-2, the V gene TRBV14; D is unresolved. The length of the CDR3 is 16 residues. The V end was cut by 1 base, the J end by 7 bases, with 16 bases between. The germline V gene has CDR1 SGHDN and CDR2 FVKESK. The CDR3 protein is CASSQVTPKSGGELFF. The DNA of the CDR3 is TGTGCCAGCAGCCAAGTTACCCCCAAGAGTGGCGGGGAGCTGTTTTTT.

This clone was seen a single time. The chain has TRBV5-5 and TRBJ2-7, with D hard to call. The germline CDR1 and CDR2 sequences are SGHKS and YYEKEE (reference sequence). The CDR3 is made up of 13 amino acids. Trimming left V 0 bases short and J 4 bases short, with 8 bases between. The CDR3 nucleotides read TGTGCCAGCAGCTTGGTGGGCAGTTACGAGCAGTACTTC. Amino acid sequence: CASSLVGSYEQYF.

CDR3 in DNA: TGTGCCAGCAGCAACTCGGTGAAGCAGGACAGGGCTAACACCGGGGAGCTGTTTTTT. Translating gives CASSNSVKQDRANTGELFF. The chain couples TRBV21-1 to TRBJ2-2; TRBD1 is taken as the D call from the table, unchecked against the DNA. TRBV21-1 is assigned pseudogene status. CDR3 length equals 19 residues.

V usage is TRBV5-4 and J usage is TRBJ2-1, with D hard to call. The CDR3 has 14 amino acids. CDR1 SGHNT and CDR2 YYREEE come from the germline V gene (reference sequence). The V end was cut by 5 bases, the J end by 0 bases, with 9 bases between. The DNA for the CDR3 is TGTGCCAGCAGTCCTCCCAGCTCCTACAATGAGCAGTTCTTC. This encodes CASSPPSSYNEQFF.

J is TRBJ2-7 and V is TRBV27; 13 bases fit TRBD2. Germline V lookup: CDR1 MNHEY, CDR2 SMNVEV (reference sequence). This CDR3 is 18 amino acids long. Trimming at V came to 5 bases and at J to 2 bases, leaving 12 bases not matched to a gene. This CDR3 reads CASSEPGLAGLGAYEQYF. In nucleotides, the CDR3 is TGTGCCAGCAGTGAGCCGGGACTAGCGGGATTAGGGGCCTACGAGCAGTACTTC.

The chain is built from TRBV18 and TRBJ2-1, with TRBD2 matching 10 bases. V trimming: 0 bases; J trimming: 7 bases; junction bases outside the gene matches: 6. This CDR3 has 16 amino acids. CDR1 is KGHSH and CDR2 is LQKENI in the germline V gene. CDR3 region: CASSPPQREGLNEQFF. DNA for the CDR3: TGTGCCAGCTCACCACCGCAGCGGGAGGGCCTGAATGAGCAGTTCTTC. Filled out from reference TRBV18 and TRBJ2-1, the complete variable domain reads NAGVMQNPRHLVRRRGQEARLRCSPMKGHSHVYWYRQLPEEGLKFMVYLQKENIIDESGMPKERFSAEFPKEGPSILRIQQVVRGDSAAYFCASSPPQREGLNEQFFGPGTRLTVL.

In DNA form, the CDR3 reads TGTGCCAGCAGCTTGGTTCCAGGAAACAAAGAGACCCAGTACTTC. It codes for CASSLVPGNKETQYF. J is TRBJ2-5 and V is TRBV5-5; no clear D. The CDR3 covers 15 residues. With 0 bases removed from V and 3 bases from J, the gap between germline ends came to 12 bases. The germline V gene has CDR1 SGHKS and CDR2 YYEKEE (reference sequence).

The chain joins TRBV10-3 to TRBJ1-1; 7 nucleotides match TRBD1. The length of the CDR3 is 13 residues. Germline V gene sequence: CDR1 ENHRY, CDR2 SYGVKD. The trim removed 11 bases at V and 4 bases at J, leaving 10 bases unmatched. The CDR3 here is CASDQGEGTEAFF. CDR3 nucleotides: TGTGCCTCCGACCAGGGGGAAGGCACTGAAGCTTTCTTT.

The chain employs TRBV6-5 and TRBJ1-3; no clear D gene. CDR1 and CDR2 from the germline V gene are MNHEY and SVGAGI. This CDR3 has 15 amino acids. V was cut by 5 bases and J by 0 bases, with 11 bases left in between. CDR3 DNA: TGTGCCAGCAGTAAGACACAGAGCTCTGGAAACACCATATATTTT. It is translated as CASSKTQSSGNTIYF.

This clone was counted only a few times. The genes are TRBV9 and TRBJ2-7; 7 bases match TRBD2. The CDR3 has 15 residues. Unmatched junction bases numbered 8, after V lost 0 bases and J lost 5 bases. Germline V gives CDR1 SGDLS, CDR2 YYNGEE. CDR3 loop: CASSVAPTSRDEQYF. As DNA, the CDR3 is TGTGCCAGCAGCGTAGCTCCGACTAGCAGGGACGAGCAGTACTTC. Filled out from reference TRBV9 and TRBJ2-7, the complete variable domain reads DSGVTQTPKHLITATGQRVTLRCSPRSGDLSVYWYQQSLDQGLQFLIQYYNGEERAKGNILERFSAQQFPDLHSELNLSSLELGDSALYFCASSVAPTSRDEQYFGPGTRLTVT.

The rearrangement uses TRBV6-1 and TRBJ1-2; D is possibly TRBD1 (5 bases). The CDR3 is made up of 13 amino acids. Between the trimmed V and J ends, which lost 3 bases and 3 bases, there was a span of 8 bases. Germline-derived CDR1 and CDR2 are MNHNS and SASEGT. The CDR3 is CASSDDSYYGYTF. In nucleotides, the CDR3 is TGTGCCAGCAGTGACGACAGCTACTATGGCTACACCTTC.

The chain joins TRBV11-3 to TRBJ2-3; 7 bases are a match to TRBD1. CDR1 SGHNT and CDR2 YENEEA come from the germline V gene. CDR3 length: 15 residues. V dropped 5 bases and J dropped 2; count of bases not matched to a gene: 7. The CDR3 spells CASSPDGQVTDTQYF. The DNA for the CDR3 is TGTGCCAGCAGCCCGGACGGACAGGTCACAGATACGCAGTATTTT.

This clone was seen more than once but under ten times. This sequence joins TRBV27 and TRBJ2-2, with 13 bases fitting TRBD2. Losses at the gene ends were 3 bases for V and 5 bases for J; bases not matched to a gene: 6. CDR3 length equals 17 residues. Germline V gene sequence: CDR1 MNHEY, CDR2 SMNVEV (reference sequence). Here the CDR3 DNA reads TGTGCCAGCAGTTTTCCGGGACTAGCGGGAAGGACCGGGGAGCTGTTTTTT. Translating it yields CASSFPGLAGRTGELFF.

This clone was detected a few times. This chain links TRBV7-9 with TRBJ1-6, with 8 bases that match TRBD1. The CDR3 loop spans 18 amino acids. Unmatched junction bases numbered 16, after V lost 5 bases and J lost 7 bases. Germline assignment: CDR1 SEHNR and CDR2 FQNEAQ (reference sequence). CDR3 nucleotide sequence: TGTGCCAGCAGCCGGCTGGCAGGGGGCCTACTATTAAATTCACCCCTCCACTTT. This sequence encodes CASSRLAGGLLLNSPLHF.

The chain has TRBV19 and TRBJ1-1, with D unclear. Per the germline V gene, CDR1 is LNHDA and CDR2 is SQIVND (reference sequence). V lost 3 bases to trimming and J lost 0 bases, with 14 bases between them. The CDR3 covers 16 residues. CDR3 in amino acids: CASSIKGALMNTEAFF. In DNA, the CDR3 is TGTGCCAGTAGTATCAAGGGAGCCCTCATGAACACTGAAGCTTTCTTT. Looking up the rest from reference TRBV19 and TRBJ1-1 gives the full variable domain: DGGITQSPKYLFRKEGQNVTLSCEQNLNHDAMYWYRQDPGQGLRLIYYSQIVNDFQKGDIAEGYSVSREKKESFPLTVTSAQKNPTAFYLCASSIKGALMNTEAFFGQGTRLTVV.

The gene calls are TRBV6-1 and TRBJ1-5, with unresolved D. The length of the CDR3 is 16 residues. V was pared by 2 bases and J by 0 bases, with 11 bases between. Germline V lookup: CDR1 MNHNS, CDR2 SASEGT. In nucleotides, the CDR3 is TGTGCCAGCAGTGAATGGAAGGAGTATAGCAATCAGCCCCAGCATTTT. Protein: CASSEWKEYSNQPQHF.

J is TRBJ2-1 and V is TRBV19, with 8 bases aligning to TRBD2. With V trimmed by 5 bases and J by 4 bases, 10 bases remained unmatched. The CDR3 is 16 amino acids. CDR1 and CDR2 from the germline V gene are LNHDA and SQIVND (reference sequence). CDR3 in amino acids: CASSSSGGPIYNEQFF. DNA for the CDR3: TGTGCCAGTAGTTCGAGCGGGGGTCCCATTTACAATGAGCAGTTCTTC.